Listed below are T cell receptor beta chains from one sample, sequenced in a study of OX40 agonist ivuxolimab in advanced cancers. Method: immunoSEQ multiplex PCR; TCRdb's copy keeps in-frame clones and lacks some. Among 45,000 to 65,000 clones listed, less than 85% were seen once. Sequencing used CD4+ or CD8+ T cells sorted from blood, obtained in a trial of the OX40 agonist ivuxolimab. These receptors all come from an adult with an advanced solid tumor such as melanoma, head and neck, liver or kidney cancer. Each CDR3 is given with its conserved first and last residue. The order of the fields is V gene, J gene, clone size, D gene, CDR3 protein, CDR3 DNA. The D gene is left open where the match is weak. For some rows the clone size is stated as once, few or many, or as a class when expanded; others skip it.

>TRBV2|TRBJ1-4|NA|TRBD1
CASTQQGLSEKLFF
TGTGCCAGCACCCAACAGGGGCTGTCTGAAAAACTGTTTTTT
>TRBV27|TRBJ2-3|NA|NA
CASSPTRLGDTQYF
TGTGCCAGCAGTCCTACTAGGTTGGGAGATACGCAGTATTTT
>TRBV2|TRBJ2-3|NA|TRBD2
CASREGLAVTDTQYF
TGTGCCAGCAGGGAAGGACTAGCGGTCACAGATACGCAGTATTTT
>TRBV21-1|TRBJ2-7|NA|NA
CASSKRWGYEQYF
TGTGCCAGCAGCAAGAGATGGGGCTACGAGCAGTACTTC
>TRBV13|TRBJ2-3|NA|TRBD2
CASTEAGVPDTQYF
TGTGCCAGCACCGAAGCGGGAGTGCCAGATACGCAGTATTTT
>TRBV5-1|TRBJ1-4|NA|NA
CASSLGLTATNEKLFF
TGCGCCAGCAGCTTAGGTTTGACAGCAACTAATGAAAAACTGTTTTTT
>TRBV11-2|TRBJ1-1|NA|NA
CASSLVPGLDTEAFF
TGTGCCAGCAGCTTAGTACCGGGTTTGGACACTGAAGCTTTCTTT
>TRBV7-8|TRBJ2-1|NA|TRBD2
CASSKGLAGYNEQFF
TGTGCCAGCAGCAAGGGACTAGCGGGATACAATGAGCAGTTCTTC
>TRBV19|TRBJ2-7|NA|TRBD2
CASSRPGLADEQYF
TGTGCCAGTAGTAGACCGGGACTAGCGGACGAGCAGTACTTC
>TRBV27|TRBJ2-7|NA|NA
CASSLRSEYEQYF
TGTGCCAGCAGTTTAAGGTCGGAATACGAGCAGTACTTC
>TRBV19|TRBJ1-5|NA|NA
CASSKGDSNQPQHF
TGTGCCAGTAGTAAAGGGGATAGCAATCAGCCCCAGCATTTT
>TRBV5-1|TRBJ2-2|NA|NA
CASRRLSPNTGELFF
TGCGCCAGCAGGCGGCTGAGTCCGAACACCGGGGAGCTGTTTTTT
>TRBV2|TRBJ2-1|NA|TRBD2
CASMGTSGRGGEQFF
TGTGCCAGCATGGGGACTAGCGGGAGGGGGGGTGAGCAGTTCTTC
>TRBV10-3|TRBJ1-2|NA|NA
CATAPTGNYGYTF
TGTGCCACCGCCCCAACAGGGAACTATGGCTACACCTTC
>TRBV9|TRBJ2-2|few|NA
CASSVGGAEVGELFF
TGTGCCAGCAGCGTAGGGGGGGCCGAAGTAGGGGAGCTGTTTTTT
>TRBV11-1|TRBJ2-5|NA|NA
CASSQNQETQYF
TGTGCCAGCAGCCAGAATCAAGAGACCCAGTACTTC
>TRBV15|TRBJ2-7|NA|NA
CATSRGYSSYEQYF
TGTGCCACCAGCAGAGGTTATAGCTCCTACGAGCAGTACTTC
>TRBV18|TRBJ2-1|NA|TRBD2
CASSPNGGGDEQFF
TGTGCCAGCTCACCCAATGGCGGGGGGGATGAGCAGTTCTTC
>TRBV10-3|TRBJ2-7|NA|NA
CAIKEWQESHEQYF
TGTGCCATCAAGGAGTGGCAGGAATCCCACGAGCAGTACTTC
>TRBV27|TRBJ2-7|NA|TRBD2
CASRGGQGLAFGYEQYF
TGTGCCAGCAGGGGGGGGCAGGGACTAGCTTTCGGGTACGAGCAGTACTTC
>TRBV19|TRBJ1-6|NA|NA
CASSRREALGASPLHF
TGTGCCAGTAGTCGAAGGGAGGCTCTCGGCGCTTCACCCCTCCACTTT
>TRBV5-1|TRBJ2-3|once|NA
CASSWTTLTSTDTQYF
TGCGCCAGCAGCTGGACTACTCTTACCTCCACAGATACGCAGTATTTT
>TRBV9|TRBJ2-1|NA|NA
CASGGERVIGEQFF
TGTGCCAGCGGAGGGGAAAGGGTGATAGGTGAGCAGTTCTTC
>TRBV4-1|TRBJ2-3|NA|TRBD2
CASSQSTSGGLDTQYF
TGCGCCAGCAGCCAATCGACTAGCGGGGGTCTAGATACGCAGTATTTT
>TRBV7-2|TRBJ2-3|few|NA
CASSPWGARTDTQYF
TGTGCCAGCAGCCCCTGGGGCGCCCGCACAGATACGCAGTATTTT
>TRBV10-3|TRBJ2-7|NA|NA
CAISEFEAPVGEQYF
TGTGCCATCAGTGAATTCGAGGCACCGGTGGGGGAGCAGTACTTC
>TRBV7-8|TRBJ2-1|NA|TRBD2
CASRKREDSYNEQFF
TGTGCCAGTAGAAAGCGGGAGGACTCCTACAATGAGCAGTTCTTC
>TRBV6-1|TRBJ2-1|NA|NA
CAGADGPFTEQFF
TGTGCCGGCGCAGATGGCCCCTTCACTGAGCAGTTCTTC
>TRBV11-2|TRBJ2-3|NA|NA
CASSLVYSPSDTQYF
TGTGCCAGCAGCTTAGTGTACTCTCCTTCAGATACGCAGTATTTT
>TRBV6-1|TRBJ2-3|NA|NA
CASRSTGFLDTQYF
TGTGCCAGCAGGAGCACAGGGTTTCTAGATACGCAGTATTTT
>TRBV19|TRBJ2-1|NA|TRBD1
CASSMGTGGYNEQFF
TGTGCCAGTAGTATGGGGACAGGGGGATACAATGAGCAGTTCTTC
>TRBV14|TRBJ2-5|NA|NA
CASSQNRAQETQYF
TGTGCCAGCAGCCAAAACAGGGCCCAAGAGACCCAGTACTTC
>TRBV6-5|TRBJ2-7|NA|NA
CASSGTRLARMEQYF
TGTGCCAGCAGTGGGACGAGGCTAGCGAGGATGGAGCAGTACTTC
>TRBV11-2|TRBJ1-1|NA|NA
CASSLVGRVNTEAFF
TGTGCCAGCAGCTTAGTCGGCAGGGTGAACACTGAAGCTTTCTTT
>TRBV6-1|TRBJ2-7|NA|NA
CASSEAGMYSYEQYF
TGTGCCAGCAGTGAAGCGGGGATGTACTCTTACGAGCAGTACTTC